Listed here is a single T cell receptor (beta chain). This sample is drawn from a study of monozygotic twins with inflammatory bowel disease. Germline values: CDR1 DFQATT, CDR2 SNEGSKA (reference sequence). The CDR3 is made up of 16 amino acids. With the 5' RACE reads reprocessed, TCRdb shows one record per CDR3 protein and no DNA. Recorded for this sample: some 330,000 distinct CDR3 sequences. The chain has TRBV20-1 and TRBJ2-1; the D gene TCRdb calls, TRBD2, cannot be checked with no DNA. The TCR comes from a human donor with ulcerative colitis or Crohn's disease, or a healthy co-twin of an affected twin (not recorded which). The sequenced sample was blood. The CDR3 here is CSARRPRTSGGNEQFF.